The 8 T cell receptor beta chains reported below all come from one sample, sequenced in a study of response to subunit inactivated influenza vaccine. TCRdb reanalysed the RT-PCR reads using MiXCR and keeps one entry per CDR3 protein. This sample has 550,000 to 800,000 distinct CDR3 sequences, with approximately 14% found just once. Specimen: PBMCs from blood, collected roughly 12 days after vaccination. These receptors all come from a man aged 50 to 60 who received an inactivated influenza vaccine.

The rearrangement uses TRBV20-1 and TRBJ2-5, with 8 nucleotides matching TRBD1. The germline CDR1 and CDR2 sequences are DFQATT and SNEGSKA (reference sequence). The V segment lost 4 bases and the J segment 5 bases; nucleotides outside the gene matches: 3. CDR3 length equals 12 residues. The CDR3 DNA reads TGCAGTGCTACGACAGGGGTGGAGACCCAGTACTTC. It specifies CSATTGVETQYF.

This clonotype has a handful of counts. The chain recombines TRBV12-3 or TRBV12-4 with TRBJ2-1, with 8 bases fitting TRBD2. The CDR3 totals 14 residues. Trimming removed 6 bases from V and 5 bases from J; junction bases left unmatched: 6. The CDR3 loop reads CASSTGLVHNEQFF. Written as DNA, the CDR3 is TGTGCCAGCAGCACGGGACTAGTCCACAATGAGCAGTTCTTC.

CDR3 in DNA: TGTGCCAGCACCCCTAGCGGGGGGGTTGTAGATACGCAGTATTTT. This codes for CASTPSGGVVDTQYF. The chain links TRBV25-1 to TRBJ2-3; 12 positions agree with TRBD2. The trim removed 7 bases at V and 5 bases at J, leaving 7 bases unmatched. CDR1 is MGHDK, CDR2 SYGVNS, per germline. There are 15 residues in the CDR3.

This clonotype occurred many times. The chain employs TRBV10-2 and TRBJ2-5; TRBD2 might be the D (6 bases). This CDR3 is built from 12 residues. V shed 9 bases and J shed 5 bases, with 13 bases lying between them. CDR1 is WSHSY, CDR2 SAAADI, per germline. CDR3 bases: TGCGCCAGTTCGGTCAGCGGGGAGACCCAGTACTTC. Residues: CASSVSGETQYF.

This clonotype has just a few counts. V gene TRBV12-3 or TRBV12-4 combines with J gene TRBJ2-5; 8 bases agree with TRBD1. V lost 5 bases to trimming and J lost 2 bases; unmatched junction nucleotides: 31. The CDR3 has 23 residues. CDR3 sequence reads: CASSIRQGLGSAPSTRRQETQYF. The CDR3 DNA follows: TGTGCCAGCAGTATAAGACAGGGGTTAGGTTCGGCCCCCTCGACACGGAGACAAGAGACCCAGTACTTC.

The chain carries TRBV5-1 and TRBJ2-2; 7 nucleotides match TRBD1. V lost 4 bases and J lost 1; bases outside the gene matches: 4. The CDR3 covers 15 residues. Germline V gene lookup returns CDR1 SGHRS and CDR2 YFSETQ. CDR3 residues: CASSIGTVNTGELFF. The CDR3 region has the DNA TGCGCCAGCAGCATAGGGACAGTGAACACCGGGGAGCTGTTTTTT.

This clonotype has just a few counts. CDR3 amino acids: CAVLGRWNTGELFF. The CDR3 coding sequence is TGTGCCGTACTGGGACGGTGGAACACCGGGGAGCTGTTTTTT. This sequence joins TRBV6-2 or TRBV6-3 and TRBJ2-2; D is perhaps TRBD1 or TRBD2 (5 bases each). This CDR3 is built from 14 residues. The ends were cut back, 11 bases at V and 1 base at J, with 14 bases in the middle. Germline V gives CDR1 MNHEY, CDR2 SVGEGT.

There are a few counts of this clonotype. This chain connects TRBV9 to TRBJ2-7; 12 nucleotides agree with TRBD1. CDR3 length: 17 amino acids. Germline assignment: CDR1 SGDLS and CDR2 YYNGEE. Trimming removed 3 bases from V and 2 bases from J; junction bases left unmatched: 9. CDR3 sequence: CASSAEDGTGGTYEQYF. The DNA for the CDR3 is TGTGCCAGCAGCGCCGAAGATGGGACAGGGGGCACCTACGAGCAGTACTTC.